The table lists the clone carrying this TCR beta chain with a few counts. The ends were cut back, 0 bases at V and 8 bases at J, with 19 bases in the middle. This CDR3 spans 16 amino acids. CDR1 and CDR2 (germline): MNHEY, SVGAGI. A TCRbeta library incorporating unique molecular identifiers was prepared. TCRdb reanalysed the PCR reads using MiXCR and keeps one entry per CDR3 protein. The sample contains roughly 500,000 distinct CDR3 sequences, around 19% of which appear only once. This record comes from a study of T-cell reconstitution after alpha-beta-depleted transplantation in children. The receptor was derived from a human donor who donated a stem cell graft to a child with acute lymphoblastic leukemia. The material sequenced was PBMCs from the stem cell graft donor, taken from the stem cell graft. The chain uses TRBV6-5 and TRBJ1-2; D might be TRBD1 (5 bases). CDR3 sequence reads: CASSYSGGDGRRGYTF. The CDR3, as DNA: TGTGCCAGCAGTTACTCGGGTGGGGACGGCAGGCGAGGCTACACCTTC.